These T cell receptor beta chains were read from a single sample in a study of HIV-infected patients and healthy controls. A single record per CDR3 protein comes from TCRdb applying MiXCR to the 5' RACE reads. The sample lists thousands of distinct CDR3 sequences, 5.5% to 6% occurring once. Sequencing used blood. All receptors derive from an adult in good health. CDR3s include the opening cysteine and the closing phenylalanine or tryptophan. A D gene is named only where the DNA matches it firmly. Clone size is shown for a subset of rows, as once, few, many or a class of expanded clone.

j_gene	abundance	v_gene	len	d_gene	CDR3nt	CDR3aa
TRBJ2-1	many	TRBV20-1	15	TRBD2	TGCAGTGCCGGCCCCCGAGCGGGGGCTGTGGGTGAGCAGTTCTTC	CSAGPRAGAVGEQFF
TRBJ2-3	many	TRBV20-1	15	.	TGCAGTGCTAGAGATAGGGAAGGAGCCCCAGATACGCAGTATTTT	CSARDREGAPDTQYF
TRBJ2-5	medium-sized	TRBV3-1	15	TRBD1	TGTGCCAGCAGCCACACAGGGGGAGCCCAAGAGACCCAGTACTTC	CASSHTGGAQETQYF
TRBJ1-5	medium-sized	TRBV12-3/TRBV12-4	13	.	TGTGCCAGCAGTCGGACGGTGAATCAGCCCCAGCATTTT	CASSRTVNQPQHF
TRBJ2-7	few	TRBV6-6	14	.	TGTGCCAGCAGTTACTTGCAAGGAGGCTACGAGCAGTACTTC	CASSYLQGGYEQYF
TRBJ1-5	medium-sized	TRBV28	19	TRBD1	TGTGCCAGCAGGAGTTTACCGGGACAGGGAATTTTGTGGAATCAGCCCCAGCATTTT	CASRSLPGQGILWNQPQHF
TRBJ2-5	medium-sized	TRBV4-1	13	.	TGCGCCAGCAGCATACTAGTACAAGAGACCCAGTACTTC	CASSILVQETQYF
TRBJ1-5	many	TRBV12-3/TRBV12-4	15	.	TGTGCCAGCAGTTTAACCAGTGGCGGCAATCAGCCCCAGCATTTT	CASSLTSGGNQPQHF
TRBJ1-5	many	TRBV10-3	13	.	TGTGCCATCAGTGCGGGGGTGGATCAGCCCCAGCATTTT	CAISAGVDQPQHF
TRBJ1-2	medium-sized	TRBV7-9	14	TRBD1	TGTGCCAGCAGCTTCCCCGGAACCCAGACAGGGTACACCTTC	CASSFPGTQTGYTF
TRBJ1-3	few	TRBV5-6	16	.	TGTGCCAGCAGCTTGGCGAGGGGCCCGGGTGGAAACACCATATATTTT	CASSLARGPGGNTIYF
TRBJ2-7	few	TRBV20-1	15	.	TGCAGTGCTAGAGATGTACGGTTCGTTACCTACGAGCAGTACTTC	CSARDVRFVTYEQYF
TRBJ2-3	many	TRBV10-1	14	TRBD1	TGCGCCAGCGGGGACAGAAGATACACAGATACGCAGTATTTT	CASGDRRYTDTQYF
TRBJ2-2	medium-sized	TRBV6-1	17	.	TGTGCCAGCACCCTCCGCCGAGGCACAGGAGACACCGGGGAGCTGTTTTTT	CASTLRRGTGDTGELFF
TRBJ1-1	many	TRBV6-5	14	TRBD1	TGTGCCAGCAGTATCCGACAGGGACCGACTGAAGCTTTCTTT	CASSIRQGPTEAFF
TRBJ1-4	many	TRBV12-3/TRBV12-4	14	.	TGTGCCAGCAGTTCCGGGGTGGAAGATGAAAAACTGTTTTTT	CASSSGVEDEKLFF
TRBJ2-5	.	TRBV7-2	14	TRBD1	TGTGCCAGCAGCCTTACAGGGGCGGGAGAGACCCAGTACTTC	CASSLTGAGETQYF
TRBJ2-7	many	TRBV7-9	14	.	TGTGCCAGCAGCTCAAAAAGCCCGTCCTACGAGCAGTACTTC	CASSSKSPSYEQYF
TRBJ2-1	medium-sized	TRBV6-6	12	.	TGTGCCAGCAGTTACCGGCAGAATGAGCAGTTCTTC	CASSYRQNEQFF
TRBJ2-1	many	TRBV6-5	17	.	TGTGCCAGCAGTTACTCGAGTGGGGCAACGGACTACAATGAGCAGTTCTTC	CASSYSSGATDYNEQFF